This TCR beta chain was retrieved from a study of radiotherapy plus CTLA-4 blockade in lung cancer. Study at large: Disease control was present in under 35% of patients, and objective responses in around 18%. Study-level results: Early clonal dynamics of blood T cells, together with interferon-beta, were reported as the best response predictor. After treatment with radiotherapy plus ipilimumab, TCR clones that came from the tumor expanded in blood.

Treatment of patients with chemo-refractory metastatic non-small-cell lung cancer consisted of focal radiation plus CTLA-4 blockade with ipilimumab. Details on this clone: Its antigen is not known.

The V gene lost 4 bases and the J gene lost 4 bases, with 18 bases spanning the gap. The CDR3 runs 15 residues. In germline, CDR1 is SGHRS, CDR2 YFSETQ. Produced via immunoSEQ multiplex PCR; TCRdb's table is partial and in-frame only. The sample has about 67,000 clones, around 77% seen once. Source: peripheral blood, taken from a patient treated with radiotherapy plus ipilimumab. The chain couples TRBV5-1 to TRBJ2-7; perhaps TRBD2 as D (5 bases). This TCR derives from a human donor with non-small cell lung cancer whose response to radiotherapy plus ipilimumab could not be evaluated. Some clones in this sample may be carry-over from other donors' samples. CDR3 DNA: TGCGCCAGCAGCCCCCTGGACTCTACATCGTACGAGCAGTACTTC. Residues: CASSPLDSTSYEQYF.